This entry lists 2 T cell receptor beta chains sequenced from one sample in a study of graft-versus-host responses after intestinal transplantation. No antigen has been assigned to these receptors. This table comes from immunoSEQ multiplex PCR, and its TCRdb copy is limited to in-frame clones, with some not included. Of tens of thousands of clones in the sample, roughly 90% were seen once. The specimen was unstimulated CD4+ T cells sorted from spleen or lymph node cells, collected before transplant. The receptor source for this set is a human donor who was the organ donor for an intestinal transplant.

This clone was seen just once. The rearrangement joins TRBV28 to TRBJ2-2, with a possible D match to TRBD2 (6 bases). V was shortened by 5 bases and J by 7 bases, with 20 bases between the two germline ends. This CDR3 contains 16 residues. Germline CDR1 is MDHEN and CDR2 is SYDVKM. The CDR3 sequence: CASSHTGESLFGELFF. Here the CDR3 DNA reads TGTGCCAGCAGTCACACGGGAGAGTCATTGTTCGGGGAGCTGTTTTTT.

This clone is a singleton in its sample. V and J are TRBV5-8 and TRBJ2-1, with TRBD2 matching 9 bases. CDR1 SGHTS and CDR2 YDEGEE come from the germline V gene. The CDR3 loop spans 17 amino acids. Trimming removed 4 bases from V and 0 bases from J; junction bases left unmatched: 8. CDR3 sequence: CASSRGTSRSSYNEQFF. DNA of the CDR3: TGTGCCAGCAGCCGCGGGACTAGCCGGAGCTCCTACAATGAGCAGTTCTTC.